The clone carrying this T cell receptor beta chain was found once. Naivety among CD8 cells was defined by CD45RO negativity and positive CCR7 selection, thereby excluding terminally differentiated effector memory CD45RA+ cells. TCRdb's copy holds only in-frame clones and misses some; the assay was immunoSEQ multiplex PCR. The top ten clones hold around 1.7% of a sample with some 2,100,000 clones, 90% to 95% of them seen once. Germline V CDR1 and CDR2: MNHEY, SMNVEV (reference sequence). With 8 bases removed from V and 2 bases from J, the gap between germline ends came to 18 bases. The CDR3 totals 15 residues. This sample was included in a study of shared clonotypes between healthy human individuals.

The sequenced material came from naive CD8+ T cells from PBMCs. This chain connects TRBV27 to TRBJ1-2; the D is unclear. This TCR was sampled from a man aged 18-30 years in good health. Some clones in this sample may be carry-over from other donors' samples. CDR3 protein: CASYGRQDINYGYTF. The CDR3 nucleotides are TGTGCCAGCTACGGACGCCAGGATATCAACTATGGCTACACCTTC.